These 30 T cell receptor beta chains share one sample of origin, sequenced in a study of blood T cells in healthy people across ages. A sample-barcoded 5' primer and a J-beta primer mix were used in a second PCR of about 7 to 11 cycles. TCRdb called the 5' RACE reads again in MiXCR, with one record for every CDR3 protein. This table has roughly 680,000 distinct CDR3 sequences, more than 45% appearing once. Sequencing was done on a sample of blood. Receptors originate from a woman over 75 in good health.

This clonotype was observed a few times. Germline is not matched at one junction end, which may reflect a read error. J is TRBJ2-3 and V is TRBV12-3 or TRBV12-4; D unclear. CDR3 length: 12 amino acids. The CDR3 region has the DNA TGTGCCAGCAGTTTGCTTACAGATATGCAGTATTTT. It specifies CASSLLTDMQYF.

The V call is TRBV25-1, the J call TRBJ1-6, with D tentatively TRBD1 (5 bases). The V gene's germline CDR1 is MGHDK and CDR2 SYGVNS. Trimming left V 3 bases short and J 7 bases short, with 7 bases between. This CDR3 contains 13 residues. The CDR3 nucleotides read TGTGCCAGCAGTGATTGGGGGAATTCACCCCTCCACTTT. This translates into CASSDWGNSPLHF.

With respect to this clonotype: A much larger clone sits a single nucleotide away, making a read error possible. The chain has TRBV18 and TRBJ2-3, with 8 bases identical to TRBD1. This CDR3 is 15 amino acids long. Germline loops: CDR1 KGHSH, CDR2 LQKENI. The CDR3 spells CASPPGTGHTDTQYF. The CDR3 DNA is TGTGCCAGCCCACCAGGGACAGGTCACACAGATACGCAGTATTTT.

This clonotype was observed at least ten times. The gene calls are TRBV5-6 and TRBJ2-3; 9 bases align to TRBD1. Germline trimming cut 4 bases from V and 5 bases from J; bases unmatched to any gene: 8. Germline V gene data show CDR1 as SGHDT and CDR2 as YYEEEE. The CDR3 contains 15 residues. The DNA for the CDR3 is TGTGCCAGCAGCGGAAGCGGGACAGGGATAGATACGCAGTATTTT. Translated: CASSGSGTGIDTQYF.

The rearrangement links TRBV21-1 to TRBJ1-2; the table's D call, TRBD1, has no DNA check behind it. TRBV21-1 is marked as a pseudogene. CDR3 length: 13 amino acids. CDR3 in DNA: TGTGCCAGCAGCAGTCGGACAGACCTTGGCTACACCTTC. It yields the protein CASSSRTDLGYTF.

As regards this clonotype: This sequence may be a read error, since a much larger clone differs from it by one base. The CDR3 reads CASSHDRRATNEKLFF. CDR3 coding DNA: TGTGCCAGCAGCCACGATAGGCGGGCAACTAATGAAAAACTGTTTTTT. The chain couples TRBV4-2 to TRBJ1-4; D gene uncertain. CDR3 length equals 16 residues. The V end was cut by 3 bases, the J end by 0 bases, with 11 bases between. The germline CDR1 and CDR2 sequences are LGHNA and YNFKEQ.

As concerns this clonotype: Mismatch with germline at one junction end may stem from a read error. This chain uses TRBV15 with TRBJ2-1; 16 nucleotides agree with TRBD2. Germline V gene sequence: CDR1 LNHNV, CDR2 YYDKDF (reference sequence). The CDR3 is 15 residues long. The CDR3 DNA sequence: TGTGCCACCGGCAGAGGGACTAGCGGGGGGGAGGAGCAGTTCTTC. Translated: CATGRGTSGGEEQFF.

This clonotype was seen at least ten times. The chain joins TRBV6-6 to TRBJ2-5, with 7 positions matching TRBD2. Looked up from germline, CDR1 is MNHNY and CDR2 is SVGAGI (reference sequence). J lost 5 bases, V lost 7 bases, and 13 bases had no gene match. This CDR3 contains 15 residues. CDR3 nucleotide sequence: TGTGCCAGCACCCGCTCAGCGGGGTATGGGGAGACCCAGTACTTC. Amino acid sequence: CASTRSAGYGETQYF.

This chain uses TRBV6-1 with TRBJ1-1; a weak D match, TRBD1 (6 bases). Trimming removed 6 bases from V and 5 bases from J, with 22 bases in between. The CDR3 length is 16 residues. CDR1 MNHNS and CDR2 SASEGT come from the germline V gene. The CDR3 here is CASSPKGGMMGTEAFF. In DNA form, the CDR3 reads TGTGCCAGCAGCCCCAAGGGGGGGATGATGGGGACTGAAGCTTTCTTT.

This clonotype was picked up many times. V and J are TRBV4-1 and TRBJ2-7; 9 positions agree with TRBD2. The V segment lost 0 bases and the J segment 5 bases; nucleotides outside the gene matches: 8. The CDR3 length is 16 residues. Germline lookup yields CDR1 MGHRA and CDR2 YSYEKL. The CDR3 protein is CASSQDPAGGGNEQYF. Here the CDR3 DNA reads TGCGCCAGCAGCCAAGATCCAGCGGGAGGCGGTAACGAGCAGTACTTC.

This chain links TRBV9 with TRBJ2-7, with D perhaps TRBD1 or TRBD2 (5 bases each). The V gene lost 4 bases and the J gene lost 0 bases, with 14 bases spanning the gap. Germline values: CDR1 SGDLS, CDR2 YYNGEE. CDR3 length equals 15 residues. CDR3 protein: CASSRIGTTSYEQYF. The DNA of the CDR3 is TGTGCCAGCAGCCGCATAGGGACCACCTCCTACGAGCAGTACTTC.

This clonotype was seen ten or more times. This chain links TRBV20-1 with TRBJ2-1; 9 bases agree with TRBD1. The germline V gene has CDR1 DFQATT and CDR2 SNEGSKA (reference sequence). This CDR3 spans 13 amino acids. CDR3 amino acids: CSAGTGPYNEQFF. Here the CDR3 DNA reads TGCAGCGCTGGGACAGGGCCTTACAATGAGCAGTTCTTC.

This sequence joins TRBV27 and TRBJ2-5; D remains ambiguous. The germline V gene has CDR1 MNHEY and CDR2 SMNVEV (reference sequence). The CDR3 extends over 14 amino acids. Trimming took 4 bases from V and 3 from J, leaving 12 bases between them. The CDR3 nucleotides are TGTGCCAGCAGTTCCCTTGGGTCGGAAGAGACCCAGTACTTC. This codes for CASSSLGSEETQYF.

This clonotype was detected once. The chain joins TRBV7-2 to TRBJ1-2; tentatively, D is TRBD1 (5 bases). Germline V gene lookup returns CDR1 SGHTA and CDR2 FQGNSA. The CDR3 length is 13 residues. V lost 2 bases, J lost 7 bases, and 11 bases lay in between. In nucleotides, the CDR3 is TGTGCCAGCAGCTTACGGGGGGTGGGTGGCTACACCTTC. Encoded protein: CASSLRGVGGYTF.

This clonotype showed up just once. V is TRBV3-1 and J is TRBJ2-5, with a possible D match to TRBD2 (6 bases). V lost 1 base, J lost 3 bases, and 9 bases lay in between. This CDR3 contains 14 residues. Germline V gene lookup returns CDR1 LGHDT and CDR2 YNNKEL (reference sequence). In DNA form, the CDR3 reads TGTGCCAGCAGCCAAGGCTGGGAGGAAGAGACCCAGTACTTC. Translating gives CASSQGWEEETQYF.

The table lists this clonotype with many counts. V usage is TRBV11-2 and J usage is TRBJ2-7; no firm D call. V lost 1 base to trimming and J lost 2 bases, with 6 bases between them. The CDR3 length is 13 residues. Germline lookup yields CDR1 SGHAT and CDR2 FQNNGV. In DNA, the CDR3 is TGTGCCAGCAGCTTAGCTGGAACCTACGAGCAGTACTTC. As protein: CASSLAGTYEQYF.

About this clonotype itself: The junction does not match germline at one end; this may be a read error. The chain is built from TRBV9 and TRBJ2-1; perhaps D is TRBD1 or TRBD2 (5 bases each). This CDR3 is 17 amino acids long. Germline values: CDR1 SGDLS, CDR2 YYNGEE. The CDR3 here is CASSVRGTGSSYNGQFF. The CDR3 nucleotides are TGTGCCAGCAGCGTCCGGGGCACTGGAAGCTCCTACAATGGGCAGTTCTTC.

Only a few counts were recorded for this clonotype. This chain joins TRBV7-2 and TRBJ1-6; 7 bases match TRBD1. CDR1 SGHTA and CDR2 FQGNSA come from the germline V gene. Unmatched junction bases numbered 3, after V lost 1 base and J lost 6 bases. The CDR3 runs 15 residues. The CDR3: CASSLEGQINSPLHF. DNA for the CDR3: TGTGCCAGCAGCTTAGAGGGACAGATTAATTCACCCCTCCACTTT.

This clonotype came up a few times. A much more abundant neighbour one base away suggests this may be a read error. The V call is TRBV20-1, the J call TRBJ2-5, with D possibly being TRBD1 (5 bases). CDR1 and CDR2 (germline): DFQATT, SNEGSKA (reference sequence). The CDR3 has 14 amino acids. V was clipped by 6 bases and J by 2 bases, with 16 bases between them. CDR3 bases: TGCAGTGCGATAGGGGTAGGCTTACAAGAGACCCAGTACTTC. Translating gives CSAIGVGLQETQYF.

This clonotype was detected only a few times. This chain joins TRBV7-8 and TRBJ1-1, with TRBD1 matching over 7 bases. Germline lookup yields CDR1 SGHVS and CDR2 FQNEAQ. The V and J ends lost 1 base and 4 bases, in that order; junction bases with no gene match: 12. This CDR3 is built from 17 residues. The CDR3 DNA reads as TGTGCCAGCAGCTTAGATAGGGGGCGAGGGAGAAGCACTGAAGCTTTCTTT. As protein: CASSLDRGRGRSTEAFF. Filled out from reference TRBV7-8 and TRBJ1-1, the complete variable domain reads GAGVSQSPRYKVAKRGQDVALRCDPISGHVSLFWYQQALGQGPEFLTYFQNEAQLDKSGLPSDRFFAERPEGSVSTLKIQRTQQEDSAVYLCASSLDRGRGRSTEAFFGQGTRLTVV.

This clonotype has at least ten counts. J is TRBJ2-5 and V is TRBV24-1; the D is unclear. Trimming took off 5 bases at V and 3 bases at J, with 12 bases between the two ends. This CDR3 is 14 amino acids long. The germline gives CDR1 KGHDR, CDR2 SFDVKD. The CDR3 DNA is TGTGCCACCAGTGTAGGCTACCCTAAAGAGACCCAGTACTTC. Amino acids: CATSVGYPKETQYF.

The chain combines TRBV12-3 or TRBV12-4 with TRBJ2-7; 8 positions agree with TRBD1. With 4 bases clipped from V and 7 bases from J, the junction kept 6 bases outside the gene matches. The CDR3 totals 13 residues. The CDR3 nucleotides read TGTGCCAGCAGTTCCCTCTACAGGGGGGAGCAGTACTTC. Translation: CASSSLYRGEQYF.

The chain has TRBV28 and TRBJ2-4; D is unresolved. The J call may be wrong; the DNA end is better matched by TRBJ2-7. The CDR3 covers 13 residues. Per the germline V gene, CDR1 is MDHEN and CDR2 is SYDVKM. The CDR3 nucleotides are TGTGCCAGCAGTAAGACGGAGCCCTACGAGCAGTACTTC. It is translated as CASSKTEPYEQYF.

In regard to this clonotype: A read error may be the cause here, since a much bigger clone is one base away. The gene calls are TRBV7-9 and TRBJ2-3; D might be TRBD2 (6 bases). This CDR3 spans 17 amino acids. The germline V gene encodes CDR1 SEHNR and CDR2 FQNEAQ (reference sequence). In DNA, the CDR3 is TGTGTCAGGAGCAAAGGGGAGGCTCTTCTCGGCACAGATACGCAGTATTTT. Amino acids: CVRSKGEALLGTDTQYF.

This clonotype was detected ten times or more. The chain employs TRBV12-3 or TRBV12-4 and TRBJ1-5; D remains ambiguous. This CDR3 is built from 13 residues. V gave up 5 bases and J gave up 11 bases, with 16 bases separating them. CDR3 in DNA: TGTGCCAGCAGTCAAAGTAGGGCCTTTACCCAGCATTTT. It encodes CASSQSRAFTQHF.

The CDR3, as DNA: TGTGCCAGCAGTGGGTCGACAGAGAGCTACTACAATGAGCAGTTCTTC. It is translated as CASSGSTESYYNEQFF. The chain links TRBV2 to TRBJ2-1; possible D gene TRBD1, 5 bases. CDR1 is SNHLY and CDR2 is FYNNEI in the germline V gene. This CDR3 region has 16 residues. V dropped 4 bases and J dropped 3 bases, with 16 bases sitting between them.

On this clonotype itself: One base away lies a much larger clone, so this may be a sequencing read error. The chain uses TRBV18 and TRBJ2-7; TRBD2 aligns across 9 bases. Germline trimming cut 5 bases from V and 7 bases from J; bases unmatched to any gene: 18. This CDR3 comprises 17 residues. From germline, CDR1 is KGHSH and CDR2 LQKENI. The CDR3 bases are TGTGCCAGCTCAGTCAATCTAGCGGGACCTTCCTACAATGAGCAGTACTTC. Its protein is CASSVNLAGPSYNEQYF.

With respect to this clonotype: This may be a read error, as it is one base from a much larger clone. CDR3 in DNA: TGCGCCAGCACCATCGGGGGCCTACGGGGCTACACCTTC. Its protein product is CASTIGGLRGYTF. The genes are TRBV5-1 and TRBJ1-2, with D possibly matching TRBD1 (6 bases). Trimming pared 6 bases from V and 8 bases from J, leaving 17 bases between. Germline-derived CDR1 and CDR2 are SGHRS and YFSETQ. This CDR3 has 13 amino acids.

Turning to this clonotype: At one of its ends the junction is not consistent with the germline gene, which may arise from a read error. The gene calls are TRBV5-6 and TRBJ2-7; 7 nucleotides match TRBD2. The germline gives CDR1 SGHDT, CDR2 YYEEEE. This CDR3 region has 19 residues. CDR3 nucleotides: TGTGCCAACAGCACCCGAAGGTTAGTGGGACTACGGGGCTCGTACGAGCAGTACTTC. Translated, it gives CANSTRRLVGLRGSYEQYF. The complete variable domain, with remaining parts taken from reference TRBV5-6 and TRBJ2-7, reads DAGVTQSPTHLIKTRGQQVTLRCSPKSGHDTVSWYQQALGQGPQFIFQYYEEEERQRGNFPDRFSGHQFPNYSSELNVNALLLGDSALYLCANSTRRLVGLRGSYEQYFGPGTRLTVT.

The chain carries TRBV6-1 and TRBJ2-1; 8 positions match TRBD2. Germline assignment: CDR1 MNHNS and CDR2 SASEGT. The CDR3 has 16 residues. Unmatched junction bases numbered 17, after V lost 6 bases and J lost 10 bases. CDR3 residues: CASSPLPAGGIGEQFF. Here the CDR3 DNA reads TGTGCCAGCAGCCCGCTCCCGGCGGGGGGAATTGGCGAGCAGTTCTTC.